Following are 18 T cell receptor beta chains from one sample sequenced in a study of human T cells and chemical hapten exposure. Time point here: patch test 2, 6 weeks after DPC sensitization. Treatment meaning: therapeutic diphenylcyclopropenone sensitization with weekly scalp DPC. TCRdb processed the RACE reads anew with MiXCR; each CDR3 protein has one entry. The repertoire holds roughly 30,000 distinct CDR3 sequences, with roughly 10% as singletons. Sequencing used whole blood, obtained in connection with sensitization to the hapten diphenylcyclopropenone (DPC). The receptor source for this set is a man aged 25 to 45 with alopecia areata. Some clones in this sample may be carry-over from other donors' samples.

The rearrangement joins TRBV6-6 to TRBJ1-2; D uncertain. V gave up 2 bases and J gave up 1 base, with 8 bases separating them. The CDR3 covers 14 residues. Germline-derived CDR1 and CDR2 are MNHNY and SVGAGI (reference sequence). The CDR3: CASSYVRDNYGYTF. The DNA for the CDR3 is TGTGCCAGCAGTTACGTCCGGGATAACTATGGCTACACCTTC.

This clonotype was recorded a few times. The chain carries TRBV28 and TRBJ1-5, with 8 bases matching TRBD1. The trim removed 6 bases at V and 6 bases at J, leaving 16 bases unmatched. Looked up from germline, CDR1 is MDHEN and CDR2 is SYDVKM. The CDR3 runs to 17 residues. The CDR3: CASSESVGQGKGQPQHF. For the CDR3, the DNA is TGTGCCAGCAGCGAATCGGTCGGACAGGGTAAGGGTCAGCCCCAGCATTTT.

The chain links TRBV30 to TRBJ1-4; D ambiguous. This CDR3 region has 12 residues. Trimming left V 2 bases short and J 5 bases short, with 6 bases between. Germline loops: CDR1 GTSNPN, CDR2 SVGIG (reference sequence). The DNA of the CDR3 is TGTGCCTGGAGTCCCCCGAATGAAAAACTGTTTTTT. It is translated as CAWSPPNEKLFF.

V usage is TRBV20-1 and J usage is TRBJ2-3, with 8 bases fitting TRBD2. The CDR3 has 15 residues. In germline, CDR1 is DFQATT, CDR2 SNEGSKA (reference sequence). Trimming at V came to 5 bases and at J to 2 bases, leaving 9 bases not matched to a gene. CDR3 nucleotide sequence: TGCAGTGCTGGGATTAGCGGGGATAACACAGATACGCAGTATTTT. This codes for CSAGISGDNTDTQYF.

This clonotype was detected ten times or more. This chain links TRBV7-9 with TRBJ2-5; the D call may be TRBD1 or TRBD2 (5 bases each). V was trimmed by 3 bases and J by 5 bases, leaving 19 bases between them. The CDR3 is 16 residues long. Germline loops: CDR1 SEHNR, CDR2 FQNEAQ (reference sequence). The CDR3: CASSFSSGTGWETQYF. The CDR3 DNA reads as TGTGCCAGCAGCTTCTCCTCCGGGACGGGATGGGAGACCCAGTACTTC.

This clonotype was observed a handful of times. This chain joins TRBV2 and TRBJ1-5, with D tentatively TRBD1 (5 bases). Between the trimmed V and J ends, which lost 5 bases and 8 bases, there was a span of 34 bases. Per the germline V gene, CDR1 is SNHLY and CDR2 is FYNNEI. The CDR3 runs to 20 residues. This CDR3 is CASSPGVRENSLNPSKPQHF. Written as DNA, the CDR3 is TGTGCCAGCAGTCCGGGGGTGAGGGAGAATTCTTTAAACCCTAGTAAGCCCCAGCATTTT.

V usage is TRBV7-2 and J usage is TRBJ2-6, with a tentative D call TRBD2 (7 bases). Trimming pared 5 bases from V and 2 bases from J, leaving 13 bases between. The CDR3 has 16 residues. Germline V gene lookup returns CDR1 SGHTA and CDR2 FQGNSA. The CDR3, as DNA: TGTGCCAGCAGCCGGGGGGCGGGAGCTGGGGCCAACGTCCTGACTTTC. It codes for CASSRGAGAGANVLTF.

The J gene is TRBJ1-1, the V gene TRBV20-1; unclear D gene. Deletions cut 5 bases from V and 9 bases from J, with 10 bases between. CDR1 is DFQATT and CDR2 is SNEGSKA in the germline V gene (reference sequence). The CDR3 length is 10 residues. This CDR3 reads CSAPGGKAFF. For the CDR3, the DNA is TGCAGTGCTCCAGGTGGAAAAGCTTTCTTT.

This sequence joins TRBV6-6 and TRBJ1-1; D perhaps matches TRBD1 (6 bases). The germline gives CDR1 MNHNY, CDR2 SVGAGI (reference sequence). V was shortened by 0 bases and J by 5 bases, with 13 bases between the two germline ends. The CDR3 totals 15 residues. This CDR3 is CASSYSKEGGTEAFF. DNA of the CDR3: TGTGCCAGCAGTTACTCAAAGGAGGGGGGTACTGAAGCTTTCTTT.

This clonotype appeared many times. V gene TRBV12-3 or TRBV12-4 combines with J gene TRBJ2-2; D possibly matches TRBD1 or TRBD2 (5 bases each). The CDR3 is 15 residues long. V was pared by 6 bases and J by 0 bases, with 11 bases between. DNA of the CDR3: TGTGCCAGCAGCCTAACGGGACCGAACACCGGGGAGCTGTTTTTT. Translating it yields CASSLTGPNTGELFF.

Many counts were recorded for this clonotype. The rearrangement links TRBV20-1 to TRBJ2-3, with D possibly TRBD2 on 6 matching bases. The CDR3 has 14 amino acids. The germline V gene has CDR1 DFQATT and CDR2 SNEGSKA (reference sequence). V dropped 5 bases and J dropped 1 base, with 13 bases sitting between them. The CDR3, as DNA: TGCAGTGCTCCAGAACTAGCTGGCACAGATACGCAGTATTTT. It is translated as CSAPELAGTDTQYF.

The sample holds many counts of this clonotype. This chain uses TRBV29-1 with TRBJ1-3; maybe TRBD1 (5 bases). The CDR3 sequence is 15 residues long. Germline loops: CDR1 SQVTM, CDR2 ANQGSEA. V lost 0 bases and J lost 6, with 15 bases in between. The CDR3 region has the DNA TGCAGCGTTGAAGATTACGGGACTTCTCCAAACACCATATATTTT. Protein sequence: CSVEDYGTSPNTIYF.

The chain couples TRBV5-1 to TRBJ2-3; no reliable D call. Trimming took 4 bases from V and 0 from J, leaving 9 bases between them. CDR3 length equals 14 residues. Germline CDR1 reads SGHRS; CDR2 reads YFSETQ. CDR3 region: CASSNSLSTDTQYF. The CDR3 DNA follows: TGCGCCAGCAGCAACAGCCTTAGCACAGATACGCAGTATTTT.

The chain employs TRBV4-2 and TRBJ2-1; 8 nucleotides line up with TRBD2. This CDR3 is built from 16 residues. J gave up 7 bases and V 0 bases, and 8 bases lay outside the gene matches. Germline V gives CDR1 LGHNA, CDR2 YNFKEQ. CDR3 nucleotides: TGTGCCAGCAGCCAAGATCTCACGGGGGGGATGAATGAGCAGTTCTTC. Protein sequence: CASSQDLTGGMNEQFF.

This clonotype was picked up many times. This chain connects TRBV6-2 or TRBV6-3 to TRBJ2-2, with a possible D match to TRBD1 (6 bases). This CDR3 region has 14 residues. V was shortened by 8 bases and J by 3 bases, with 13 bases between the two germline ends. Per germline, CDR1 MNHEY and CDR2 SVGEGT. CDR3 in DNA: TGTGCCAGCTCCCGACAGGTTTACACCGGGGAGCTGTTTTTT. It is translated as CASSRQVYTGELFF.

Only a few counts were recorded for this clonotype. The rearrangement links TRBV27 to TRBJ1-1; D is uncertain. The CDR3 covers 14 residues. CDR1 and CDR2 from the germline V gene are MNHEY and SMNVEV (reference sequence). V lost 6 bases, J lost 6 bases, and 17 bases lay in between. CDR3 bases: TGTGCCAGCAGGAGTGCGAACAGCGGCCCTGAAGCTTTCTTT. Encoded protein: CASRSANSGPEAFF.

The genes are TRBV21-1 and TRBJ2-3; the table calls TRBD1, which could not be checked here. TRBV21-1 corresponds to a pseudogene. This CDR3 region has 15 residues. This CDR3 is CASSIRTRGADTQYF. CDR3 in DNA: TGTGCCAGCAGCATCCGGACCCGGGGGGCAGATACGCAGTATTTT.

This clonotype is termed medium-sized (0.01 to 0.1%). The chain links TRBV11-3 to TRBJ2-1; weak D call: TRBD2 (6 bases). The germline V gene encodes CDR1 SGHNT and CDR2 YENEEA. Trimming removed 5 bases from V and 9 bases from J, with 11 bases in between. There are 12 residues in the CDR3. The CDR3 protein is CASSRVGGEQFF. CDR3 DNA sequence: TGTGCCAGCAGCCGTGTCGGGGGTGAGCAGTTCTTC.